Following are 25 T cell receptor beta chains from one sample sequenced in a study of cytomegalovirus exposure and HLA in healthy donors. Profiling relied on immunoSEQ multiplex PCR, and the TCRdb table lists in-frame clones only, not all of them. The profile shows under 200,000 clones, about 96% of them singletons. Sequenced sample: PBMCs. These receptors were taken from a woman between 18 and 30 years old in good health and CMV-seronegative.

This clone was recorded only once. The rearrangement links TRBV6-6 to TRBJ2-7, with D perhaps matching TRBD1 (6 bases). Germline assignment: CDR1 MNHNY and CDR2 SVGAGI (reference sequence). CDR3 length: 13 amino acids. The V gene lost 6 bases and the J gene lost 4 bases, with 13 bases spanning the gap. The CDR3 is CASSRGGSYEQYF. In DNA form, the CDR3 reads TGTGCCAGCAGCCGAGGGGGATCGTACGAGCAGTACTTC.

The CDR3 here is CASSMSHSSNQPQHF. Written as DNA, the CDR3 is TGTGCCAGTAGTATGAGCCACTCTAGCAATCAGCCCCAGCATTTT. This sequence joins TRBV19 and TRBJ1-5; D remains ambiguous. Germline V gene data show CDR1 as LNHDA and CDR2 as SQIVND (reference sequence). This CDR3 has 15 residues. V shed 3 bases and J shed 0 bases, with 9 bases lying between them.

This sequence joins TRBV10-3 and TRBJ2-7, with a possible D match to TRBD2 (5 bases). Germline V lookup: CDR1 ENHRY, CDR2 SYGVKD. V lost 1 base and J 2 bases, leaving 12 bases between the germline ends. The CDR3 totals 15 residues. The chain's CDR3 is CAISEYKRDPYEQYF. DNA of the CDR3: TGTGCCATCAGTGAGTATAAGAGGGATCCCTACGAGCAGTACTTC.

This chain uses TRBV2 with TRBJ2-3; 10 bases align to TRBD2. V was pared by 5 bases and J by 3 bases, with 11 bases of the junction left unmatched. The CDR3 contains 17 residues. Germline CDR1 reads SNHLY; CDR2 reads FYNNEI. This chain's CDR3 is CASSTRTSGVPTDTQYF. The CDR3 DNA reads TGTGCCAGCAGTACCCGGACTAGCGGAGTGCCTACAGATACGCAGTATTTT.

V and J are TRBV19 and TRBJ1-4; 9 bases align to TRBD1. Germline CDR1 reads LNHDA; CDR2 reads SQIVND (reference sequence). The ends lost 3 bases at V and 4 bases at J; junction bases unmatched: 6. The CDR3 is 16 residues long. The DNA for the CDR3 is TGTGCCAGTAGTATGATTGGGACAGGGTTTAATGAAAAACTGTTTTTT. Encoded protein: CASSMIGTGFNEKLFF.

V gene TRBV7-9 combines with J gene TRBJ1-6, with TRBD1 matching 11 bases. CDR1 SEHNR and CDR2 FQNEAQ come from the germline V gene (reference sequence). The CDR3 consists of 15 residues. The V and J ends lost 10 bases and 1 base, in that order; junction bases with no gene match: 3. CDR3 coding DNA: TGTGCCATCGGGGACAGGGGGTCCTATAATTCACCCCTCCACTTT. It specifies CAIGDRGSYNSPLHF.

The chain uses TRBV6-1 and TRBJ2-7; a possible D gene is TRBD1 (6 bases). V gave up 1 base and J gave up 4 bases, with 11 bases separating them. There are 14 residues in the CDR3. CDR1 and CDR2 (germline): MNHNS, SASEGT. CDR3 amino acids: CASSEGKGVYEQYF. As DNA, the CDR3 is TGTGCCAGCAGTGAAGGAAAGGGGGTTTACGAGCAGTACTTC.

In DNA form, the CDR3 reads TGCGCCAGCAGCCAAGTCACAGGGTCTGGAAACACCATATATTTT. Protein: CASSQVTGSGNTIYF. The rearrangement links TRBV4-3 to TRBJ1-3; D might be TRBD1 (6 bases). CDR1 is LGHNA, CDR2 YSLEER, per germline. V lost 1 base and J lost 1, with 8 bases in between. There are 15 residues in the CDR3.

The chain has TRBV5-6 and TRBJ1-5, with TRBD1 identical over 9 bases. Looked up from germline, CDR1 is SGHDT and CDR2 is YYEEEE. This CDR3 region has 16 residues. With 4 bases clipped from V and 2 bases from J, the junction kept 7 bases outside the gene matches. CDR3 protein: CASSAYRGPGNQPQHF. In DNA form, the CDR3 reads TGTGCCAGCAGCGCGTACAGGGGGCCAGGCAATCAGCCCCAGCATTTT.

V usage is TRBV5-1 and J usage is TRBJ2-5, with 10 bases lining up with TRBD2. This CDR3 has 15 residues. After removal of 5 bases from V and 4 bases from J, the junction contained 8 bases not matched to a gene. In germline, CDR1 is SGHRS, CDR2 YFSETQ. The chain's CDR3 is CASSRRTSGTETQYF. The CDR3, as DNA: TGCGCCAGCAGTAGAAGGACTAGCGGAACAGAGACCCAGTACTTC. Based on the CDR3 plus reference TRBV5-1 and TRBJ2-5, the full variable domain is KAGVTQTPRYLIKTRGQQVTLSCSPISGHRSVSWYQQTPGQGLQFLFEYFSETQRNKGNFPGRFSGRQFSNSRSEMNVSTLELGDSALYLCASSRRTSGTETQYFGPGTRLLVL.

This chain joins TRBV7-2 and TRBJ2-3, with D possibly being TRBD2 (5 bases). V lost 5 bases, J lost 2 bases, and 14 bases lay in between. The length of the CDR3 is 15 residues. Germline V gives CDR1 SGHTA, CDR2 FQGNSA. CDR3: CASSPERLATDTQYF. CDR3 coding DNA: TGTGCCAGCAGCCCCGAGCGCCTAGCCACAGATACGCAGTATTTT.

The V gene is TRBV7-9, the J gene TRBJ2-7; 7 positions match TRBD2. Trimming took 4 bases from V and 0 from J; bases not matched to a gene: 18. The CDR3 covers 19 residues. Germline assignment: CDR1 SEHNR and CDR2 FQNEAQ (reference sequence). The CDR3 DNA is TGTGCCAGCAGCTCCCGGGGGGACCGGGCCAGCGGTAGCTCCTACGAGCAGTACTTC. Translating it yields CASSSRGDRASGSSYEQYF.

The chain links TRBV29-1 to TRBJ1-1, with 7 positions matching TRBD1. The V and J ends lost 7 bases and 8 bases, in that order; junction bases with no gene match: 10. The CDR3 runs 12 residues. CDR1 is SQVTM, CDR2 ANQGSEA, per germline. Here the CDR3 reads CSAKGATGEAFF. For the CDR3, the DNA is TGCAGCGCCAAGGGGGCGACAGGGGAAGCTTTCTTT.

The V and J genes are TRBV7-9 and TRBJ1-4; a possible D gene is TRBD1 (5 bases). Germline-derived CDR1 and CDR2 are SEHNR and FQNEAQ (reference sequence). Trimming took 1 base from V and 12 from J, leaving 21 bases between them. This CDR3 is built from 16 residues. Here the CDR3 DNA reads TGTGCCAGCAGCTTAGGCAAAGGGACGGGGGATTCTCAACTGTTTTTT. Translation: CASSLGKGTGDSQLFF.

CDR3 region: CASSHGDGEPSYNSPLHF. Here the CDR3 DNA reads TGTGCCAGCAGCCATGGTGACGGGGAGCCCTCCTATAATTCACCCCTCCACTTT. V and J are TRBV4-2 and TRBJ1-6; D is unclear. The CDR3 extends over 18 amino acids. Trimming stripped 3 bases from V and 0 bases from J, with 15 bases between. The germline V gene encodes CDR1 LGHNA and CDR2 YNFKEQ.

This clone occurred once. J is TRBJ1-2 and V is TRBV2; 9 bases are shared with TRBD1. CDR3 length: 14 residues. The junction had 8 bases not matched to a gene; V was cut back by 9 bases and J by 3 bases. CDR1 is SNHLY, CDR2 FYNNEI, per germline. The CDR3 region is CARQDRGSHYGYTF. CDR3 bases: TGTGCCAGACAGGACAGGGGAAGTCACTATGGCTACACCTTC.

The chain has TRBV5-1 and TRBJ1-6; 7 bases align to TRBD1. Germline values: CDR1 SGHRS, CDR2 YFSETQ. V trimming: 2 bases; J trimming: 7 bases; junction bases outside the gene matches: 6. The CDR3 extends over 15 amino acids. The CDR3 DNA reads TGCGCCAGCAGCTTAAGCACAGGGGAAAATTCACCCCTCCACTTT. It specifies CASSLSTGENSPLHF.

The chain uses TRBV6-1 and TRBJ2-5; D gene ambiguous. The CDR3 has 14 amino acids. The germline CDR1 and CDR2 sequences are MNHNS and SASEGT. With 1 base removed from V and 7 bases from J, the gap between germline ends came to 13 bases. CDR3 nucleotides: TGTGCCAGCAGTGAAGGCGGCAGCTCAGCGACCCAGTACTTC. Its protein is CASSEGGSSATQYF.

The genes are TRBV19 and TRBJ2-7; D is perhaps TRBD2 (7 bases). Trimming left V 4 bases short and J 3 bases short, with 13 bases between. The CDR3 contains 14 residues. The germline CDR1 and CDR2 sequences are LNHDA and SQIVND (reference sequence). CDR3 sequence reads: CASSRSGDNYEQYF. The CDR3 bases are TGTGCCAGTAGTAGGAGCGGGGACAACTACGAGCAGTACTTC.

V usage is TRBV7-9 and J usage is TRBJ2-5; 8 positions match TRBD2. The J segment lost 4 bases and the V segment lost 4 bases, leaving 11 bases of the junction unmatched. This CDR3 has 16 residues. Per the germline V gene, CDR1 is SEHNR and CDR2 is FQNEAQ (reference sequence). CDR3 bases: TGTGCCAGCAGCTCGGTTGAGACTAGCGTAACAGAGACCCAGTACTTC. This sequence encodes CASSSVETSVTETQYF. Variable domain in full (rest from reference TRBV7-9 and TRBJ2-5): DTGVSQNPRHKITKRGQNVTFRCDPISEHNRLYWYRQTLGQGPEFLTYFQNEAQLEKSRLLSDRFSAERPKGSFSTLEIQRTEQGDSAMYLCASSSVETSVTETQYFGPGTRLLVL.

The CDR3 sequence is CASRGQGLDGYTF. DNA of the CDR3: TGTGCCAGCAGAGGACAGGGATTGGATGGCTACACCTTC. The gene calls are TRBV2 and TRBJ1-2; 8 bases agree with TRBD1. Germline CDR1 and CDR2: SNHLY and FYNNEI. The J segment lost 6 bases and the V segment lost 6 bases, leaving 6 bases of the junction unmatched. The CDR3 contains 13 residues.

This clone was recorded only once. This chain joins TRBV5-1 and TRBJ1-4, with 10 nucleotides matching TRBD1. This CDR3 contains 16 residues. In germline, CDR1 is SGHRS, CDR2 YFSETQ. The V segment lost 3 bases and the J segment 7 bases; nucleotides outside the gene matches: 9. DNA of the CDR3: TGCGCCAGCAGCTCGGGGACAGGGGCCTTTAGTGAAAAACTGTTTTTT. It codes for CASSSGTGAFSEKLFF.

V usage is TRBV28 and J usage is TRBJ1-3, with 7 bases aligning to TRBD1. The CDR3 spans 17 residues. V shed 5 bases, J shed 4 bases, and the junction held 14 bases outside the gene matches. The germline V gene has CDR1 MDHEN and CDR2 SYDVKM. The chain's CDR3 is CASSPTYTGVAGNTIYF. The DNA of the CDR3 is TGTGCCAGCAGTCCAACATACACAGGGGTGGCAGGAAACACCATATATTTT.

This clone was seen a single time. The rearrangement links TRBV19 to TRBJ2-4; 8 positions agree with TRBD1. The CDR3 covers 13 residues. Germline lookup yields CDR1 LNHDA and CDR2 SQIVND (reference sequence). V gave up 5 bases and J gave up 8 bases; unmatched junction bases: 5. The CDR3 DNA follows: TGTGCCAGTAGTGGGACAGGATGGGACATTCAGTACTTC. Protein: CASSGTGWDIQYF.

This chain uses TRBV2 with TRBJ2-2; D gene uncertain. This CDR3 has 13 amino acids. With 6 bases removed from V and 1 base from J, the gap between germline ends came to 6 bases. In germline, CDR1 is SNHLY, CDR2 FYNNEI. CDR3 residues: CASRTRNTGELFF. As DNA, the CDR3 is TGTGCCAGCAGGACTCGGAACACCGGGGAGCTGTTTTTT.